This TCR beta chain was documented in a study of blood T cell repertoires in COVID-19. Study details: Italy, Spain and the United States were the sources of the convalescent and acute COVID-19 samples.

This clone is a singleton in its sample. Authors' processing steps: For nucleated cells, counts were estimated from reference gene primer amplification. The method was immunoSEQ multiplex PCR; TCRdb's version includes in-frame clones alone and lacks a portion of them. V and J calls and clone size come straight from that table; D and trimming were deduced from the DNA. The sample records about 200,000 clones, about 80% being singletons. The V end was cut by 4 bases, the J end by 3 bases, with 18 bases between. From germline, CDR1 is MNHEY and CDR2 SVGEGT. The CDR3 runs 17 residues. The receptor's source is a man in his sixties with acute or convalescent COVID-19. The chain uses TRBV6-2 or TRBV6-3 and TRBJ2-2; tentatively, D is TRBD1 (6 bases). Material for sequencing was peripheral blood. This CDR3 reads CASSSSTGTPYTGELFF. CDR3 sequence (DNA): TGTGCCAGCAGTTCCTCAACCGGGACACCTTACACCGGGGAGCTGTTTTTT.